A selection of T cell receptor beta chains follows, all from one sample in a study of blood T cell repertoires in COVID-19. Here immunoSEQ multiplex PCR was the method, and the copy in TCRdb shows in-frame clones only, minus some. Among fewer than 350,000 clones listed, 70% to 90% were seen once. Sequenced input: PBMCs or T cells enriched from blood (not recorded which). The receptors shown here come from a man in his thirties or forties who had recovered from COVID-19. The CDR3 runs from the conserved cysteine through the conserved F or W. A D gene is named only where the DNA matches it firmly. Rows give clone size only sometimes, using once, few, many, or a class for an expanded clone.

J | size | V | D | DNA | CDR3
TRBJ1-1 | . | TRBV5-6 | . | TGTGCCAGCAGCGCGGAGATGGTGAACACTGAAGCTTTCTTT | CASSAEMVNTEAFF
TRBJ2-7 | . | TRBV19 | . | TGTGCCAGTAGTATAGGTCCCGGGAGCTACGAGCAGTACTTC | CASSIGPGSYEQYF
TRBJ2-5 | few | TRBV7-2 | TRBD2 | TGTGCCAGCAGCTTCCAGCGGGGGGGTGGCGAGACCCAGTACTTC | CASSFQRGGGETQYF
TRBJ2-7 | . | TRBV2 | TRBD2 | TGTGCCAGCACTGTATCATTAGCGGGGGGAACCCCCGAGCAGTACTTC | CASTVSLAGGTPEQYF
TRBJ1-1 | . | TRBV5-1 | . | TGCGCCAGCAGCTTGCAACAGGACACTGAAGCTTTCTTT | CASSLQQDTEAFF
TRBJ2-5 | . | TRBV3-1/TRBV3-2 | TRBD1 | TGTGCCAGCAGCCAGAGAGCAGGGGGCCAAGAGACCCAGTACTTC | CASSQRAGGQETQYF
TRBJ2-7 | . | TRBV15 | . | TGTGCCACCAGCAATCCCAAGGGGTCAGGGGATGACGAGCAGTACTTC | CATSNPKGSGDDEQYF
TRBJ2-3 | . | TRBV5-1 | . | TGCGCCAGCAGCTTTACGGTGCTAGATACGCAGTATTTT | CASSFTVLDTQYF
TRBJ2-1 | . | TRBV7-8 | . | TGTGCCAGCAGCTTAGCGGGCTCAAGCTCCTACAATGAGCAGTTCTTC | CASSLAGSSSYNEQFF
TRBJ1-6 | . | TRBV9 | TRBD1 | TGTGCCAGCAGCGTAGACGCCGGGACAGTCTATAATTCACCCCTCCACTTT | CASSVDAGTVYNSPLHF
TRBJ1-1 | . | TRBV3-1/TRBV3-2 | . | TGTGCCAGCAGCCAAGACCTCCTGTCAGGGAACACTGAAGCTTTCTTT | CASSQDLLSGNTEAFF
TRBJ2-3 | . | TRBV19 | . | TGTGCCAGTAGCGAAAGGGGTTCTACGCAGTATTTT | CASSERGSTQYF
TRBJ2-5 | once | TRBV11-2 | . | TGTGCCAGCAGCTTATGGAGGGAGACCCAGTACTTC | CASSLWRETQYF
TRBJ2-1 | . | TRBV13 | TRBD1 | TGTGCCAGCAGCCCCGACAGGGGCGGCAATGAGCAGTTCTTC | CASSPDRGGNEQFF
TRBJ2-3 | . | TRBV11-3 | TRBD1 | TGTGCCAGCAGCTTAGGGGCAGGGGGCGCAGATACGCAGTATTTT | CASSLGAGGADTQYF
TRBJ1-3 | once | TRBV3-1/TRBV3-2 | . | TGTGCCAGCAGCCAAGATGGGGCAGTGGCAGGAAACACCATATATTTT | CASSQDGAVAGNTIYF
TRBJ1-1 | once | TRBV19 | . | TGTGCCAGTAGTGGGGGACACCCCCTTTTAAACACTGAAGCTTTCTTT | CASSGGHPLLNTEAFF
TRBJ2-1 | . | TRBV9 | TRBD2 | TGTGCCAGCAGCGTAGATTCGCGGGGGGCTTACAATGAGCAGTTCTTC | CASSVDSRGAYNEQFF
TRBJ1-2 | . | TRBV5-5 | TRBD1 | TGTGCCAGCAGCTACCAGACAGGGCCGCGTGGCTACACCTTC | CASSYQTGPRGYTF
TRBJ1-2 | . | TRBV6-5 | TRBD1 | TGTGCCAGCAGTCGTACAGGGGAAGGCTACACCTTC | CASSRTGEGYTF
TRBJ1-3 | . | TRBV7-6 | . | TGTGCCAGCAGCTTAGCTACAGGGTTGGGGTTGAACACCATATATTTT | CASSLATGLGLNTIYF
TRBJ2-3 | . | TRBV11-2 | TRBD2 | TGTGCCAGCAGGCCCGGGGGGGTTCGCACAGATACGCAGTATTTT | CASRPGGVRTDTQYF
TRBJ1-2 | . | TRBV5-1 | . | TGCGCCAGCAGCGCTACTAATGGCTACACCTTC | CASSATNGYTF
TRBJ1-1 | . | TRBV19 | TRBD1 | TGTGCCAGTAGACGTTCGGGACAGGGTCTGGGAAGGGCCACTGAAGCTTTCTTT | CASRRSGQGLGRATEAFF
TRBJ2-7 | . | TRBV30 | . | TGTGCCTGGGCCCGGGGGATCTCCTACGAGCAGTACTTC | CAWARGISYEQYF
TRBJ1-5 | . | TRBV5-6 | . | TGTGCCAGCAGCTTGACCCCAGATCAGCCCCAGCATTTT | CASSLTPDQPQHF
TRBJ2-1 | . | TRBV7-2 | TRBD1 | TGTGCCAGCAGCCCGGACAGGGGGAGGTACAATGAGCAGTTCTTC | CASSPDRGRYNEQFF
TRBJ1-5 | once | TRBV6-1 | . | TGTGCCAGCAGTGAATACAGTAGCAATCAGCCCCAGCATTTT | CASSEYSSNQPQHF
TRBJ2-2 | . | TRBV5-6 | . | TGTGCCAGCAGCTTGGCGGGGGAGCTGTTTTTT | CASSLAGELFF
TRBJ1-6 | . | TRBV7-9 | . | TGTGCCAGCAGCTTAGTCGGGGGCTCCTATAATTCACCCCTCCACTTT | CASSLVGGSYNSPLHF
TRBJ1-1 | . | TRBV5-1 | TRBD1 | TGCGCCAGCAGCCTTCGACAGGGATCCACTGAAGCTTTCTTT | CASSLRQGSTEAFF
TRBJ1-2 | . | TRBV30 | . | TGTGCCTGGAGTGTAGATACTCGGGGGACCTTC | CAWSVDTRGTF
TRBJ1-6 | few | TRBV4-3 | . | TGCGCCAGCAGCCAAGAAGTATGGACAGATAATTCACCCCTCCACTTT | CASSQEVWTDNSPLHF